A selection of T cell receptor beta chains follows, all from one sample in a study of CD8+ T cells in alopecia areata. Only in-frame clones appear in the TCRdb table, and some are missing; sequencing was by immunoSEQ multiplex PCR. The data hold about 130,000 clones, with roughly 54% observed a single time. The sequencing used CD8+ T cells sorted from blood, collected at week 4, from a patient treated with tofacitinib. The receptors come from a human donor with alopecia areata. Both conserved end residues are part of each CDR3. The D gene is left open where the match is weak. A row's size may be missing; if present it is once, few, many or a size class.

cdr3_length,clone_size,j_call,v_call,d_call,cdr3_nt,cdr3_aa
18,few,TRBJ2-1,TRBV29-1,TRBD1,TGCAGCGTTGGTTCCCTCGGACAGGGTCCTATAGCCTACAATGAGCAGTTCTTC,CSVGSLGQGPIAYNEQFF
14,NA,TRBJ1-2,TRBV13,NA,TGTGCCAGCAGCGCCGGACCCTACCTTTATGGCTACACCTTC,CASSAGPYLYGYTF
12,few,TRBJ1-6,TRBV9,NA,TGTGCCAGCAGCCGGGACGGGAGAGCCCTCCACTTT,CASSRDGRALHF
18,NA,TRBJ2-6,TRBV5-6,TRBD1,TGTGCCAGCAGCGATGGGACAGTTATATTGTCTGGGGCCAACGTCCTGACTTTC,CASSDGTVILSGANVLTF
11,NA,TRBJ2-5,TRBV10-3,NA,TGTGCCATCAGGAGCCAAGAGACCCAGTACTTC,CAIRSQETQYF
13,NA,TRBJ1-2,TRBV2,NA,TGTGCCAGCATTACGGGGATCGGCTATGGCTACACCTTC,CASITGIGYGYTF
13,NA,TRBJ2-3,TRBV5-4,NA,TGTGCCAGCAGGCGTGGAGGCACAGATACGCAGTATTTT,CASRRGGTDTQYF
13,NA,TRBJ1-2,TRBV14,NA,TGTGCCAGCAGCCGAGACTACAGGGCTAGCTACACCTTC,CASSRDYRASYTF
14,NA,TRBJ2-2,TRBV29-1,NA,TGCAGCGTTGATTTAGGACTGGGGGTCGGGGAGCTGTTTTTT,CSVDLGLGVGELFF
15,NA,TRBJ2-7,TRBV4-3,NA,TGCGCCAGCAGCCAAGATTCGGTTACAAACTACGAGCAGTACTTC,CASSQDSVTNYEQYF
10,NA,TRBJ1-1,TRBV7-9,NA,TGTGCCAGCGGGGTCACTGAAGCTTTCTTT,CASGVTEAFF
13,NA,TRBJ1-1,TRBV5-6,NA,TGTGCCAGCAGCCCGACCGACTTGCCTGAAGCTTTCTTT,CASSPTDLPEAFF
12,NA,TRBJ1-2,TRBV30,NA,TGTGCCTGGAGTCCGACAGCCTATGGCTACACCTTC,CAWSPTAYGYTF
13,NA,TRBJ2-1,TRBV29-1,TRBD2,TGCAGCGTTGTAACTAGCGGCTCCAATGAGCAGTTCTTC,CSVVTSGSNEQFF
15,NA,TRBJ2-7,TRBV29-1,TRBD1,TGCAGCGTTGAAGATAGGGGGCTCACCCCCTACGAGCAGTACTTC,CSVEDRGLTPYEQYF
16,NA,TRBJ1-1,TRBV4-2,TRBD1,TGTGCCAGCAGCCAAGAGGTGGACAGGGAGATCACTGAAGCTTTCTTT,CASSQEVDREITEAFF
16,NA,TRBJ2-5,TRBV27,NA,TGTGCCAGCAGTTCTTGGGCGGACGCGCAAACAGAGACCCAGTACTTC,CASSSWADAQTETQYF
14,NA,TRBJ2-2,TRBV7-7,NA,TGTGCTAGCAGCCGTGTTTCGAACACCGGGGAGCTGTTTTTT,CASSRVSNTGELFF
13,once,TRBJ1-2,TRBV5-4,NA,TGTGCCAGCAGCTTGGAACAGGAGTATGGCTACACCTTC,CASSLEQEYGYTF
12,NA,TRBJ1-5,TRBV30,NA,TGTGCCTGGTCACAGGGAAATCAGCCCCAGCATTTT,CAWSQGNQPQHF
14,few,TRBJ2-3,TRBV7-9,TRBD2,TGTGCCAGCAGCTTAGCGCTAGCGGTGGATACGCAGTATTTT,CASSLALAVDTQYF
16,NA,TRBJ1-2,TRBV13,NA,TGTGCCAGCAGCTTATCCCTGGGGTGGGTACGCTATGGCTACACCTTC,CASSLSLGWVRYGYTF
12,NA,TRBJ1-2,TRBV10-3,NA,TGTGCCATCATGGGGGGCGACTATGGCTACACCTTC,CAIMGGDYGYTF
15,NA,TRBJ2-5,TRBV11-2,TRBD2,TGTGCCAGCAGCTTGGGTGGGGGGGACCAAGAGACCCAGTACTTC,CASSLGGGDQETQYF
15,NA,TRBJ2-7,TRBV9,NA,TGTGCCAGCAGCGTTGGGGGGACAGAAGGCTACGAGCAGTACTTC,CASSVGGTEGYEQYF
14,NA,TRBJ1-6,TRBV30,NA,TGTGCCTGGAGTACAGGCCAACTGGATTCACCCCTCCACTTT,CAWSTGQLDSPLHF
13,NA,TRBJ2-7,TRBV27,NA,TGTGCCAGCAGCGGCCTGGGCTCCTACGAGCAGTACTTC,CASSGLGSYEQYF
15,NA,TRBJ1-4,TRBV14,NA,TGTGCCAGCAGCCAAGATTTTCAGGGGTTTGAAAAACTGTTTTTT,CASSQDFQGFEKLFF
8,NA,TRBJ1-2,TRBV30,NA,TGTGCCTGGAGTATAGAAAATTTC,CAWSIENF
12,few,TRBJ2-7,TRBV10-3,NA,TGTGCCATCAGTGAAAGTGACTACGAGCAGTACTTC,CAISESDYEQYF
12,NA,TRBJ2-7,TRBV30,TRBD2,TGTGCCGGGGGGGACTATCTTGCGGAGCAGTACTTC,CAGGDYLAEQYF
13,few,TRBJ1-5,TRBV27,NA,TGTGCCAGCAGTCCTCAATCCCATCAGCCCCAGCATTTT,CASSPQSHQPQHF